Below are 27 T cell receptor beta chains sequenced from a single sample in a study of shared clonotypes between healthy human individuals. Measured with immunoSEQ multiplex PCR; TCRdb has only the in-frame clones, and not every one. The repertoire has under 850,000 clones, 80% to 95% of them found once; the top ten carry more than 20%. In the naive CD8 group, cells lacked CD45RO and were positively selected for CCR7, so terminally differentiated effector memory CD45RA+ cells were left out. Sequencing used naive CD8+ T cells sorted from blood. The receptors derive from a man younger than 45 in good health.

This clone was recorded once. The chain recombines TRBV4-1 with TRBJ2-2; 10 positions agree with TRBD2. Germline CDR1 reads MGHRA; CDR2 reads YSYEKL. J was trimmed by 7 bases and V by 8 bases; bases with no gene match: 7. The length of the CDR3 is 14 residues. This chain's CDR3 is CASSSGSGVGELFF. The CDR3 DNA follows: TGCGCCAGCTCTAGCGGGAGTGGAGTCGGGGAGCTGTTTTTT.

The count of this clone is one. The V gene is TRBV28, the J gene TRBJ2-3; D remains unclear. The CDR3 extends over 14 amino acids. Germline V gene lookup returns CDR1 MDHEN and CDR2 SYDVKM. Trimming stripped 3 bases from V and 12 bases from J, with 19 bases between. The CDR3 is CASSFLIRAPPQYF. In DNA, the CDR3 is TGTGCCAGCAGTTTTCTCATCCGGGCCCCCCCACAGTATTTT.

The chain carries TRBV28 and TRBJ2-7; D is perhaps TRBD1 (6 bases). CDR3 size: 13 residues. Trimming took 7 bases from V and 2 from J, leaving 12 bases between them. Germline CDR1 MDHEN, CDR2 SYDVKM. CDR3 coding DNA: TGTGCCAGCATCGGGACACCAACCTACGAGCAGTACTTC. Translated, it gives CASIGTPTYEQYF.

The chain couples TRBV13 to TRBJ2-1; a possible D gene is TRBD2 (6 bases). From germline, CDR1 is PRHDT and CDR2 FYEKMQ (reference sequence). This CDR3 comprises 12 residues. V was shortened by 3 bases and J by 9 bases, with 9 bases between the two germline ends. The CDR3 region has the DNA TGTGCCAGCAGCTTGCAGGGAGGTGAGCAGTTCTTC. It codes for CASSLQGGEQFF.

The rearrangement joins TRBV2 to TRBJ1-1; D may be TRBD1 (6 bases). CDR1 and CDR2 (germline): SNHLY, FYNNEI. Between the trimmed V and J ends, which lost 8 bases and 4 bases, there was a span of 8 bases. The CDR3 is made up of 11 amino acids. DNA for the CDR3: TGTGCCAGCCTAGGGGGCACTGAAGCTTTCTTT. It specifies CASLGGTEAFF. Full variable domain (missing parts from reference TRBV2 and TRBJ1-1): EPEVTQTPSHQVTQMGQEVILRCVPISNHLYFYWYRQILGQKVEFLVSFYNNEISEKSEIFDDQFSVERPDGSNFTLKIRSTKLEDSAMYFCASLGGTEAFFGQGTRLTVV.

V gene TRBV10-1 combines with J gene TRBJ2-1; no clear D. The germline CDR1 and CDR2 sequences are WNHNN and SYGVQD (reference sequence). Trimming stripped 2 bases from V and 9 bases from J, with 11 bases between. The CDR3 covers 13 residues. Here the CDR3 reads CASSEGVGTEQFF. The CDR3 DNA reads TGCGCCAGCAGTGAGGGGGTGGGAACTGAGCAGTTCTTC.

About this clone: At one end the junction does not follow the germline gene, possibly because of a read error. V is TRBV28 and J is TRBJ2-5, with 8 bases that match TRBD1. Germline V gene lookup returns CDR1 MDHEN and CDR2 SYDVKM. The CDR3 is 14 amino acids. DNA of the CDR3: TGTGTCAGCAGTTTACAGGGGGTAGAAGAGACCCAGTACTTC. Protein product: CVSSLQGVEETQYF.

This chain joins TRBV5-3 and TRBJ2-3, with 13 bases aligning to TRBD2. TRBV5-3 is known as an ORF, though its function is uncertain. CDR3 size: 18 residues. Germline trimming cut 4 bases from V and 4 bases from J; bases unmatched to any gene: 12. As DNA, the CDR3 is TGTGCCAGAAGCGGCGGGACTAGCGGGACGAGACGCCCAGATACGCAGTATTTT. This translates into CARSGGTSGTRRPDTQYF.

This clone came up once. The chain employs TRBV7-2 and TRBJ2-1; TRBD2 matches 7 bases. This CDR3 has 18 residues. Germline V gene sequence: CDR1 SGHTA, CDR2 FQGNSA. V shed 1 base, J shed 7 bases, and the junction held 16 bases outside the gene matches. Here the CDR3 reads CASSLVKRRGGAGNEQFF. In DNA, the CDR3 is TGTGCCAGCAGCTTAGTGAAGAGGCGGGGAGGGGCGGGGAATGAGCAGTTCTTC. Drawing the rest from reference TRBV7-2 and TRBJ2-1, the complete variable domain is GAGVSQSPSNKVTEKGKDVELRCDPISGHTALYWYRQSLGQGLEFLIYFQGNSAPDKSGLPSDRFSAERTGGSVSTLTIQRTQQEDSAVYLCASSLVKRRGGAGNEQFFGPGTRLTVL.

The CDR3 sequence is CASSLSVQGVPPNQPQHF. CDR3 in DNA: TGTGCCAGCAGCTTAAGCGTTCAGGGGGTCCCACCAAATCAGCCCCAGCATTTT. V is TRBV7-6 and J is TRBJ1-5; 7 positions agree with TRBD1. CDR1 is SGHVS, CDR2 FNYEAQ, per germline. V lost 2 bases to trimming and J lost 4 bases; unmatched junction nucleotides: 14. CDR3 size: 18 residues.

The rearrangement links TRBV6-1 to TRBJ2-7; a possible D gene is TRBD2 (5 bases). Germline-derived CDR1 and CDR2 are MNHNS and SASEGT. V was pared by 0 bases and J by 2 bases, with 20 bases between. This CDR3 is 18 amino acids long. The chain's CDR3 is CASSEAVEGAGRAYEQYF. CDR3 DNA sequence: TGTGCCAGCAGTGAAGCGGTTGAGGGCGCAGGACGAGCCTACGAGCAGTACTTC.

The V gene is TRBV28, the J gene TRBJ2-7, with TRBD1 matching 9 bases. Germline CDR1 is MDHEN and CDR2 is SYDVKM. The CDR3 has 15 residues. The junction had 7 bases not matched to a gene; V was cut back by 6 bases and J by 1 base. CDR3 in amino acids: CASSDPGTGSYEQYF. The CDR3 DNA reads as TGTGCCAGCAGCGACCCCGGGACAGGGTCCTACGAGCAGTACTTC.

Comments on this clone: Within the sample, other DNA sequences also encode this same CDR3. The chain combines TRBV9 with TRBJ2-3; D is unclear. The CDR3 spans 14 residues. CDR1 is SGDLS, CDR2 YYNGEE, per germline. V was pared by 2 bases and J by 0 bases, with 7 bases between. The CDR3 DNA follows: TGTGCCAGCAGCGTGGGTGGGAGCACAGATACGCAGTATTTT. It translates to CASSVGGSTDTQYF.

J is TRBJ2-1 and V is TRBV11-2; the match to TRBD1 covers 12 bases. Per germline, CDR1 SGHAT and CDR2 FQNNGV. The V and J ends lost 6 bases and 7 bases, in that order; junction bases with no gene match: 7. The length of the CDR3 is 15 residues. The DNA for the CDR3 is TGTGCCAGCAGAATCTGGGACAGGGGGCTTAATGAGCAGTTCTTC. It yields the protein CASRIWDRGLNEQFF. Full variable domain (remainder filled in from reference TRBV11-2 and TRBJ2-1): EAGVAQSPRYKIIEKRQSVAFWCNPISGHATLYWYQQILGQGPKLLIQFQNNGVVDDSQLPKDRFSAERLKGVDSTLKIQPAKLEDSAVYLCASRIWDRGLNEQFFGPGTRLTVL.

The chain joins TRBV9 to TRBJ1-4; 10 bases align to TRBD1. Looked up from germline, CDR1 is SGDLS and CDR2 is YYNGEE. V trimming: 4 bases; J trimming: 6 bases; junction bases outside the gene matches: 3. The CDR3 is made up of 14 amino acids. This CDR3 reads CASSLDRGDEKLFF. The CDR3 DNA reads as TGTGCCAGCAGCTTGGACAGGGGGGATGAAAAACTGTTTTTT.

The gene calls are TRBV7-8 and TRBJ2-1; D is unclear. With 5 bases removed from V and 2 bases from J, the gap between germline ends came to 7 bases. The germline V gene has CDR1 SGHVS and CDR2 FQNEAQ. The length of the CDR3 is 13 residues. This chain's CDR3 is CASSLTTYNEQFF. The CDR3 DNA sequence: TGTGCCAGCAGCCTCACCACCTACAATGAGCAGTTCTTC.

This clone was seen just once. The CDR3 here is CASSEVRTNYEQYF. In DNA, the CDR3 is TGTGCCAGCAGTGAAGTTCGGACAAACTACGAGCAGTACTTC. The chain couples TRBV2 to TRBJ2-7; D is perhaps TRBD1 (5 bases). The germline V and J ends were trimmed by 1 base and 3 bases, with 10 bases remaining between them. This CDR3 is 14 amino acids long. Germline V gene data show CDR1 as SNHLY and CDR2 as FYNNEI.

The V and J genes are TRBV7-3 and TRBJ2-2; D gene uncertain. CDR1 and CDR2 from the germline V gene are SGHTA and FQGTGA. Trimming removed 1 base from V and 2 bases from J, with 5 bases in between. This CDR3 comprises 14 residues. The CDR3 coding sequence is TGTGCCAGCAGCTTAAGCTCTAACACCGGGGAGCTGTTTTTT. Translated, it gives CASSLSSNTGELFF.

V is TRBV9 and J is TRBJ2-5; either TRBD1 or TRBD2 may fit D (6 bases each). Looked up from germline, CDR1 is SGDLS and CDR2 is YYNGEE. This CDR3 contains 18 residues. Trimming stripped 0 bases from V and 1 base from J, with 19 bases between. The CDR3 DNA is TGTGCCAGCAGCGTAGGGGGAGGTTGGCAGGGGATCCAAGAGACCCAGTACTTC. Its translation: CASSVGGGWQGIQETQYF.

This clone was detected only a few times. This chain joins TRBV27 and TRBJ1-4; 7 nucleotides agree with TRBD1. This CDR3 is 11 amino acids long. Germline CDR1 reads MNHEY; CDR2 reads SMNVEV (reference sequence). J lost 11 bases, V lost 5 bases, and 2 bases had no gene match. The CDR3: CASSTGQKLFF. For the CDR3, the DNA is TGTGCCAGCAGTACGGGACAGAAACTGTTTTTT.

V and J are TRBV7-9 and TRBJ2-6, with 13 nucleotides matching TRBD2. CDR1 SEHNR and CDR2 FQNEAQ come from the germline V gene (reference sequence). This CDR3 is built from 16 residues. J gave up 4 bases and V 9 bases, and 6 bases lay outside the gene matches. Written as DNA, the CDR3 is TGTGCCAGTCCCGGACTAGCGGGAGTCGGGGCCAACGTCCTGACTTTC. This gives the protein CASPGLAGVGANVLTF.

The J gene is TRBJ2-1, the V gene TRBV7-8; TRBD2 agrees at 7 bases. The V and J ends lost 3 bases and 8 bases, in that order; junction bases with no gene match: 7. Germline CDR1 is SGHVS and CDR2 is FQNEAQ. This CDR3 has 14 amino acids. This CDR3 is CASSFPGLPHEQFF. Here the CDR3 DNA reads TGTGCCAGCAGCTTTCCGGGACTACCCCATGAGCAGTTCTTC.

A single count supports this clone. This chain connects TRBV11-2 to TRBJ2-1; D not resolved. This CDR3 has 15 residues. Trimming took 5 bases from V and 9 from J, leaving 20 bases between them. CDR1 is SGHAT, CDR2 FQNNGV, per germline. CDR3 coding DNA: TGTGCCAGCAGCCCCTCGACACCGGGCCCCGGTGAGCAGTTCTTC. Its translation: CASSPSTPGPGEQFF.

CDR3: CASLGQGVSEQYF. Here the CDR3 DNA reads TGTGCCAGCTTGGGACAGGGGGTTTCCGAGCAGTACTTC. The rearrangement uses TRBV27 and TRBJ2-7; 11 bases align to TRBD1. The V gene's germline CDR1 is MNHEY and CDR2 SMNVEV (reference sequence). Unmatched junction bases numbered 6, after V lost 8 bases and J lost 6 bases. The CDR3 length is 13 residues.

The chain carries TRBV27 and TRBJ2-2; D uncertain. The CDR3 length is 12 residues. Germline V gene data show CDR1 as MNHEY and CDR2 as SMNVEV (reference sequence). V was shortened by 3 bases and J by 6 bases, with 5 bases between the two germline ends. The CDR3 is CASSFRAGELFF. Here the CDR3 DNA reads TGTGCCAGCAGTTTTCGAGCCGGGGAGCTGTTTTTT.

This chain joins TRBV7-3 and TRBJ2-7; 8 nucleotides match TRBD2. V lost 1 base and J lost 6; bases outside the gene matches: 17. The CDR3 contains 18 residues. The V gene's germline CDR1 is SGHTA and CDR2 FQGTGA. The CDR3 DNA follows: TGTGCCAGCAGCTTAAACCCCCTGGGACTAGAGGGGACCGCCGAGCAGTACTTC. Translated: CASSLNPLGLEGTAEQYF.

The V call is TRBV5-4, the J call TRBJ2-2; perhaps TRBD1 as D (6 bases). The CDR3 runs to 15 residues. The V gene's germline CDR1 is SGHNT and CDR2 YYREEE (reference sequence). V was pared by 6 bases and J by 3 bases, with 15 bases between. CDR3 region: CASTLWDKDTGELFF. CDR3 DNA: TGTGCCAGCACCTTATGGGACAAAGACACCGGGGAGCTGTTTTTT.